Described below is a single T cell receptor beta chain sequence and its context. Its antigen is not known. TCRdb re-analysed the 5' RACE reads in MiXCR, keeping a single row per CDR3 protein. The sample has hundreds of thousands of distinct CDR3 sequences; 25% to 30% are singletons. The entry originates in a study of T-cell memory formation after mild COVID-19. General study findings and limits: A balance of CD4 and CD8 characterized clones contracting day 15 to 85, whereas later expanders leaned CD4+. Some responding clones appeared in pre-infection memory, suggesting cross-reactive memory joined.

This CDR3 has 15 residues. V was shortened by 3 bases and J by 4 bases, with 16 bases between the two germline ends. Germline CDR1 reads SGHRS; CDR2 reads YFSETQ. The sequenced sample consisted of PBMCs or a T cell subset sorted from them (not recorded which). The J gene is TRBJ2-5, the V gene TRBV5-1; D possibly matches TRBD1 or TRBD2 (5 bases each). The TCR comes from an adult woman who had mild COVID-19 (a few samples of this study predate the infection). Cell type and time point are not known. The CDR3 sequence is CASSYGGSGGETQYF. The CDR3 nucleotides are TGCGCCAGCAGCTATGGCGGTAGTGGGGGAGAGACCCAGTACTTC. Drawing the rest from reference TRBV5-1 and TRBJ2-5, the complete variable domain is KAGVTQTPRYLIKTRGQQVTLSCSPISGHRSVSWYQQTPGQGLQFLFEYFSETQRNKGNFPGRFSGRQFSNSRSEMNVSTLELGDSALYLCASSYGGSGGETQYFGPGTRLLVL.